This T cell receptor (beta chain) was retrieved from a study of control samples from healthy donors and cancer patients. Sequencing used immunoSEQ multiplex PCR; TCRdb keeps in-frame clones, though not all of them. In the table there are over 110,000 clones, approximately 92% of which are singletons. Germline loops: CDR1 MGHRA, CDR2 YSYEKL. The CDR3 spans 16 residues. The ends lost 1 base at V and 2 bases at J; junction bases unmatched: 5. V gene TRBV4-1 combines with J gene TRBJ1-2, with TRBD1 matching over 9 bases. The source material was blood. The source is a man aged 30 to 45 in good health. The CDR3 coding sequence is TGCGCCAGCAGCCAAGTCCGGGACAGGGTGAACTATGGCTACACCTTC. Translation: CASSQVRDRVNYGYTF.